Below, 2 T cell receptor beta chains from the same sample are listed, as sequenced in a study of blood T cell repertoires in COVID-19. TCRdb's copy holds only in-frame clones and misses some; the assay was immunoSEQ multiplex PCR. The profile covers roughly 69,000 clones, with roughly 80% appearing a single time and approximately 9.3% taken by the ten largest. The sequencing sample was made of peripheral blood. These receptor sequences come from a woman aged 50 to 60 with acute or convalescent COVID-19.

In nucleotides, the CDR3 is TGTGCCTGGAGTTTAAACAGGCCAGAGACCTTGGACTCTGGAAACACCATATATTTT. Its protein is CAWSLNRPETLDSGNTIYF. This rearrangement joins TRBV30 to TRBJ1-3; tentative D call: TRBD1 (5 bases). The CDR3 spans 19 residues. CDR1 GTSNPN and CDR2 SVGIG come from the germline V gene (reference sequence). Deletions cut 2 bases from V and 0 bases from J, with 23 bases between.

The gene calls are TRBV3-1 (or the pseudogene TRBV3-2) and TRBJ2-3; 8 bases agree with TRBD1. The germline CDR1 and CDR2 sequences are LGHDT and YNNKEL (reference sequence). V trimming: 0 bases; J trimming: 6 bases; junction bases outside the gene matches: 5. The length of the CDR3 is 15 residues. The CDR3 loop reads CASSQETGAQDTQYF. The CDR3, as DNA: TGTGCCAGCAGCCAAGAGACAGGGGCCCAGGATACGCAGTATTTT.